These 27 T cell receptor beta chains originate from one sample sequenced in a study of T cells expressing NK-cell markers. TCRdb reprocessed the 5' RACE reads and keeps a single row for each CDR3 protein, giving no DNA. This repertoire comprises 500,000 to 600,000 distinct CDR3 sequences; its ten largest clones make up roughly 3.6%. Sequencing was done on a sample of blood T cells: a sorted CD56 or NKG2C T cell subset, CD4+ or CD8+ T cells, or bulk PBMC T cells (not recorded which). The source of these receptors is a man younger than 35 in good health.

The chain uses TRBV7-2 and TRBJ2-5; checking the TCRdb D call of TRBD1 is not possible without DNA. The CDR3 extends over 12 amino acids. The germline gives CDR1 SGHTA, CDR2 FQGNSA. This CDR3 reads CASSRGGETQYF.

The rearrangement links TRBV5-6 to TRBJ2-3; TCRdb reports TRBD1, a call that lacks DNA to check it against. This CDR3 has 14 amino acids. CDR1 SGHDT and CDR2 YYEEEE come from the germline V gene. The CDR3 sequence is CASSFLQGADTQYF.

The chain couples TRBV12-3 or TRBV12-4 to TRBJ2-4; TCRdb's D call, TRBD2, is unchecked because there is no DNA. The CDR3 runs to 20 residues. The CDR3 region is CASSLREVAGVFAPKNIQYF.

The chain employs TRBV2 and TRBJ2-7; TCRdb returns TRBD1, unconfirmable since there is no DNA. CDR1 and CDR2 from the germline V gene are SNHLY and FYNNEI. The CDR3 consists of 15 residues. The CDR3 protein is CASSESSGTLYEQYF.

The chain is built from TRBV5-1 and TRBJ2-5; the D call from TCRdb, TRBD1, cannot be confirmed without DNA. The germline CDR1 and CDR2 sequences are SGHRS and YFSETQ. The CDR3 is 14 amino acids. CDR3 in amino acids: CASSVDRGRETQYF.

The rearrangement links TRBV5-4 to TRBJ1-1; the TCRdb D gene call, TRBD1, has no DNA to confirm it. CDR1 is SGHNT and CDR2 is YYREEE in the germline V gene (reference sequence). The CDR3 contains 19 residues. The CDR3 sequence is CASSSPTGQGFILNTEAFF.

The chain couples TRBV5-1 to TRBJ2-5; as DNA is missing, the TRBD2 call by TCRdb cannot be tested. The length of the CDR3 is 17 residues. From germline, CDR1 is SGHRS and CDR2 YFSETQ. This chain's CDR3 is CASSLSPGTSGQETQYF.

The chain uses TRBV5-6 and TRBJ2-5; checking the TCRdb D call of TRBD1 is not possible without DNA. CDR3 length equals 18 residues. Germline CDR1 is SGHDT and CDR2 is YYEEEE. The CDR3 loop reads CASSFQLLGQGGRETQYF.

The chain combines TRBV7-6 with TRBJ1-5. CDR3 length: 13 residues. The germline V gene has CDR1 SGHVS and CDR2 FNYEAQ. The CDR3 loop is CASSKDTNQPQHF. Full variable domain (outside the CDR3, taken from reference TRBV7-6 and TRBJ1-5): GAGVSQSPRYKVTKRGQDVALRCDPISGHVSLYWYRQALGQGPEFLTYFNYEAQQDKSGLPNDRFSAERPEGSISTLTIQRTEQRDSAMYRCASSKDTNQPQHFGDGTRLSIL.

The chain combines TRBV5-1 with TRBJ2-5; the D gene TCRdb calls, TRBD1, cannot be checked with no DNA. This CDR3 comprises 15 residues. Germline values: CDR1 SGHRS, CDR2 YFSETQ. This CDR3 reads CASSRLQGQRETQYF.

V usage is TRBV20-1 and J usage is TRBJ2-1; no DNA is available, so the TRBD2 call from TCRdb remains unchecked. This CDR3 is 13 amino acids long. Looked up from germline, CDR1 is DFQATT and CDR2 is SNEGSKA (reference sequence). This CDR3 reads CSASQAGINEQFF.

This chain links TRBV6-2 or TRBV6-3 with TRBJ2-7; the D call of TRBD2 rests on TCRdb alone, since no DNA is present to check it. Germline values: CDR1 MNHEY, CDR2 SVGEGT. This CDR3 has 17 residues. CDR3 sequence reads: CASSYPEGRGTPYEQYF.

This sequence joins TRBV5-1 and TRBJ2-3. The CDR3 spans 14 residues. In germline, CDR1 is SGHRS, CDR2 YFSETQ. The chain's CDR3 is CASSYTTGSDTQYF.

The chain carries TRBV12-3 or TRBV12-4 and TRBJ1-2; no DNA is available, so the TRBD1 call from TCRdb remains unchecked. This CDR3 is 15 amino acids long. CDR3 in amino acids: CASRLYGAANYGYTF.

V usage is TRBV5-5 and J usage is TRBJ1-4; TCRdb gives TRBD1 as the D gene, but with no DNA this cannot be confirmed. The CDR3 is 14 residues long. Germline CDR1 SGHKS, CDR2 YYEKEE (reference sequence). This chain's CDR3 is CASSPLQGNEKLFF.

CDR3 loop: CASRDYQETQYF. This chain uses TRBV6-5 with TRBJ2-5. Germline loops: CDR1 MNHEY, CDR2 SVGAGI. The CDR3 contains 12 residues.

The CDR3 loop is CSASGGSSYNEQFF. V and J are TRBV20-1 and TRBJ2-1. The CDR3 spans 14 residues. The germline CDR1 and CDR2 sequences are DFQATT and SNEGSKA (reference sequence).

The chain is built from TRBV27 and TRBJ1-2; TCRdb indicates TRBD1, and absent DNA this call remains unverified. The length of the CDR3 is 15 residues. Germline CDR1 and CDR2: MNHEY and SMNVEV (reference sequence). The CDR3 spells CASSTIGQINYGYTF.

The V and J genes are TRBV5-5 and TRBJ2-7; the D call from TCRdb, TRBD1, cannot be confirmed without DNA. In germline, CDR1 is SGHKS, CDR2 YYEKEE (reference sequence). CDR3 length: 15 amino acids. Here the CDR3 reads CASSPRQGSLIEQYF.

The V call is TRBV4-3, the J call TRBJ2-7; the TRBD1 assignment by TCRdb is unverifiable without DNA. The CDR3 is made up of 14 amino acids. From germline, CDR1 is LGHNA and CDR2 YSLEER. The CDR3 loop is CASSQGQGHYEQYF.

The rearrangement uses TRBV9 and TRBJ1-6. The germline gives CDR1 SGDLS, CDR2 YYNGEE. The CDR3 covers 16 residues. The CDR3 sequence: CASSVGSGAYNSPLHF.

The rearrangement uses TRBV7-2 and TRBJ2-1; TCRdb's D call, TRBD2, is unchecked because there is no DNA. The germline V gene encodes CDR1 SGHTA and CDR2 FQGNSA. The CDR3 totals 15 residues. CDR3 region: CASSSWTRGGNEQFF.

This chain joins TRBV7-9 and TRBJ1-3. The CDR3 is made up of 14 amino acids. Germline V gene data show CDR1 as SEHNR and CDR2 as FQNEAQ (reference sequence). The CDR3 is CASSRTDSGNTIYF.

J is TRBJ1-5 and V is TRBV12-3 or TRBV12-4. The CDR3 totals 13 residues. The CDR3 loop reads CASSVTGDQPQHF.

This chain links TRBV5-1 with TRBJ2-6. This CDR3 is 17 amino acids long. Germline CDR1 SGHRS, CDR2 YFSETQ. CDR3 sequence reads: CASSLTKSNTGANVLTF.

The chain carries TRBV3-1 and TRBJ2-5. The CDR3 totals 17 residues. Germline V gene sequence: CDR1 LGHDT, CDR2 YNNKEL (reference sequence). The CDR3 sequence is CASSHGPLLSYQETQYF.

The V gene is TRBV6-5, the J gene TRBJ2-6. The length of the CDR3 is 14 residues. Looked up from germline, CDR1 is MNHEY and CDR2 is SVGAGI. The CDR3 sequence is CASSYAYGANVLTF.